Following are 21 T cell receptor beta chains from one sample sequenced in a study of cytomegalovirus exposure and HLA in healthy donors. PCR involved 60 Vbeta and 13 Jbeta primers. Sequencing used immunoSEQ multiplex PCR; TCRdb keeps in-frame clones, though not all of them. This table has 90,000 to 120,000 clones, under 80% appearing once. Sequenced input: PBMCs. The source is a woman aged 40-49 years in good health and CMV-seropositive.

In regard to this clone: A read error may account for a junction end that differs from germline. J is TRBJ2-7 and V is TRBV2; D is undetermined. The CDR3 runs 11 residues. Germline-derived CDR1 and CDR2 are SNHLY and FYNNEI. Here the CDR3 DNA reads TGTGCCGGCAGACGGAGTTGGGAGCAGTACTTC. Protein product: CAGRRSWEQYF.

This rearrangement joins TRBV6-1 to TRBJ1-5, with unresolved D. The CDR3 runs to 14 residues. V dropped 6 bases and J dropped 7 bases, with 16 bases sitting between them. The germline V gene has CDR1 MNHNS and CDR2 SASEGT. The CDR3 reads CASSIDTVIQPQHF. The CDR3 DNA follows: TGTGCCAGCAGCATCGACACGGTTATACAGCCCCAGCATTTT.

This clone came up a few times. This sequence joins TRBV7-9 and TRBJ1-1; 8 positions agree with TRBD1. V shed 1 base, J shed 4 bases, and the junction held 2 bases outside the gene matches. CDR3 length: 14 amino acids. CDR1 is SEHNR, CDR2 FQNEAQ, per germline (reference sequence). CDR3 in amino acids: CASSLGTGPTEAFF. DNA for the CDR3: TGTGCCAGCAGCTTAGGGACAGGGCCCACTGAAGCTTTCTTT.

This clone was seen once. The V and J genes are TRBV7-9 and TRBJ1-1, with a possible D match to TRBD1 (5 bases). CDR1 is SEHNR and CDR2 is FQNEAQ in the germline V gene (reference sequence). V gave up 1 base and J gave up 0 bases, with 15 bases separating them. The CDR3 contains 17 residues. The CDR3 here is CASSLGSGPLMNTEAFF. In DNA form, the CDR3 reads TGTGCCAGCAGCTTAGGGTCAGGGCCCCTAATGAACACTGAAGCTTTCTTT.

This clone was counted a few times. This chain links TRBV5-4 with TRBJ1-6, with 8 nucleotides matching TRBD1. CDR3 length: 16 residues. J lost 8 bases, V lost 0 bases, and 7 bases had no gene match. CDR1 SGHNT and CDR2 YYREEE come from the germline V gene (reference sequence). The CDR3 DNA follows: TGTGCCAGCAGCTTGGGGACAGGGCGAGCCTATTCACCCCTCCACTTT. Amino acids: CASSLGTGRAYSPLHF.

The chain is built from TRBV29-1 and TRBJ2-5; tentative D call: TRBD2 (5 bases). Germline CDR1 SQVTM, CDR2 ANQGSEA. V shed 3 bases and J shed 5 bases, with 7 bases lying between them. This CDR3 spans 11 amino acids. CDR3 loop: CSVDSGETQYF. CDR3 sequence (DNA): TGCAGCGTTGACTCGGGGGAGACCCAGTACTTC.

The chain has TRBV30 and TRBJ1-1; D unclear. Between the trimmed V and J ends, which lost 5 bases and 2 bases, there was a span of 12 bases. CDR3 length: 13 residues. Looked up from germline, CDR1 is GTSNPN and CDR2 is SVGIG (reference sequence). The CDR3, as DNA: TGTGCCTGGTCACGGGGATTTAACACTGAAGCTTTCTTT. Translating gives CAWSRGFNTEAFF.

The chain links TRBV30 to TRBJ1-1; TRBD1 matches at 8 bases. This CDR3 comprises 14 residues. V lost 5 bases, J lost 1 base, and 6 bases stayed unmatched. CDR1 is GTSNPN, CDR2 SVGIG, per germline (reference sequence). Here the CDR3 DNA reads TGTGCCTGGCACGACAGGGGATGGAACACTGAAGCTTTCTTT. This gives the protein CAWHDRGWNTEAFF.

This sequence joins TRBV28 and TRBJ1-1; 9 nucleotides line up with TRBD1. The germline V gene encodes CDR1 MDHEN and CDR2 SYDVKM. V was clipped by 6 bases and J by 1 base; unmatched bases: 6. CDR3 length: 15 residues. CDR3 DNA: TGTGCCAGCAGGCGTGGGGGACAGGGGAACACTGAAGCTTTCTTT. Protein: CASRRGGQGNTEAFF.

The chain employs TRBV6-5 and TRBJ1-3; D gene uncertain. V was clipped by 6 bases and J by 0 bases, with 12 bases between them. Germline V gene sequence: CDR1 MNHEY, CDR2 SVGAGI. The CDR3 covers 15 residues. The CDR3 loop reads CASRVTGISGNTIYF. The CDR3 DNA reads as TGTGCCAGCAGGGTTACCGGGATCTCTGGAAACACCATATATTTT.

CDR3 in amino acids: CASTPSGGAQYF. The CDR3 DNA reads TGTGCCAGCACCCCTAGCGGGGGGGCGCAGTATTTT. The chain uses TRBV7-9 and TRBJ2-3; 12 bases fit TRBD2. This CDR3 is built from 12 residues. Germline assignment: CDR1 SEHNR and CDR2 FQNEAQ (reference sequence). The V segment lost 7 bases and the J segment 10 bases; nucleotides outside the gene matches: 3.

The rearrangement links TRBV28 to TRBJ2-3; D gene uncertain. The CDR3 length is 12 residues. Germline CDR1 MDHEN, CDR2 SYDVKM. Trimming took 3 bases from V and 10 from J, leaving 11 bases between them. The CDR3 bases are TGTGCCAGCAGTTTGCTGGAGACCCCGCAGTATTTT. Its protein is CASSLLETPQYF.

The rearrangement uses TRBV11-2 and TRBJ1-4, with D perhaps TRBD1 (5 bases). The ends were cut back, 1 base at V and 0 bases at J, with 12 bases in the middle. The CDR3 runs 17 residues. Germline values: CDR1 SGHAT, CDR2 FQNNGV. The CDR3 DNA reads as TGTGCCAGCAGCTTAGCTACAGGTGATGCAACTAATGAAAAACTGTTTTTT. Its translation is CASSLATGDATNEKLFF.

The J gene is TRBJ2-5, the V gene TRBV11-2; 14 bases are a match to TRBD2. Germline CDR1 reads SGHAT; CDR2 reads FQNNGV. This CDR3 is built from 17 residues. With V trimmed by 5 bases and J by 5 bases, 10 bases remained unmatched. CDR3 sequence reads: CASSGWTSGGPRETQYF. DNA for the CDR3: TGTGCCAGCAGCGGATGGACTAGCGGGGGGCCCAGGGAGACCCAGTACTTC.

The chain links TRBV30 to TRBJ1-2; D gene unclear. Trimming shortened V by 3 bases and J by 8 bases, and 16 bases separated the two germline ends. This CDR3 has 13 amino acids. CDR1 GTSNPN and CDR2 SVGIG come from the germline V gene (reference sequence). The CDR3 coding sequence is TGTGCCTGGAGACCATTCTCCAGGTTAGGCTACACCTTC. The encoded protein is CAWRPFSRLGYTF.

The rearrangement uses TRBV14 and TRBJ1-6; D call uncertain. The V end lost 0 bases, the J end lost 7 bases, and 7 bases lay between the germline ends. Per germline, CDR1 SGHDN and CDR2 FVKESK. There are 14 residues in the CDR3. In DNA, the CDR3 is TGTGCCAGCAGCCAAGAACTAGGGAATTCACCCCTCCACTTT. Its translation: CASSQELGNSPLHF.

The CDR3 here is CASSQPTSTGNTEAFF. DNA of the CDR3: TGCGCCAGCAGTCAGCCAACTTCCACAGGGAACACTGAAGCTTTCTTT. This chain joins TRBV23-1 and TRBJ1-1, with D maybe TRBD1 (5 bases). TRBV23-1 is classed as an ORF, of uncertain function. The CDR3 runs 16 residues. With 3 bases removed from V and 1 base from J, the gap between germline ends came to 15 bases.

This clone was counted once. This CDR3 reads CASSVGTGRAFF. In DNA form, the CDR3 reads TGTGCCAGCAGCGTAGGGACAGGGAGAGCTTTCTTT. The chain employs TRBV9 and TRBJ1-1, with 8 bases identical to TRBD1. V shed 0 bases and J 10 bases; nucleotides not matched to a gene: 2. CDR1 and CDR2 from the germline V gene are SGDLS and YYNGEE. CDR3 length: 12 amino acids.

The genes are TRBV11-3 and TRBJ1-1; 9 positions match TRBD1. Germline values: CDR1 SGHNT, CDR2 YENEEA. This CDR3 region has 14 residues. After removal of 5 bases from V and 9 bases from J, the junction contained 10 bases not matched to a gene. As DNA, the CDR3 is TGTGCCAGCAGCAGGACCGGGACAGGGCAGAAAGCTTTCTTT. It is translated as CASSRTGTGQKAFF.

The V gene is TRBV7-2, the J gene TRBJ1-4, with no clear D. The V end was cut by 4 bases, the J end by 1 base, with 13 bases between. Per germline, CDR1 SGHTA and CDR2 FQGNSA. The CDR3 has 16 residues. The CDR3 DNA follows: TGTGCCAGCAGCTCCCACGGGATAGGAACTAATGAAAAACTGTTTTTT. Amino acids: CASSSHGIGTNEKLFF. Looking up the rest from reference TRBV7-2 and TRBJ1-4 gives the full variable domain: GAGVSQSPSNKVTEKGKDVELRCDPISGHTALYWYRQSLGQGLEFLIYFQGNSAPDKSGLPSDRFSAERTGGSVSTLTIQRTQQEDSAVYLCASSSHGIGTNEKLFFGSGTQLSVL.

Comments on this clone: Germline and junction disagree at one end, which may indicate a read error. CDR3 DNA: TGTGCCAGCAACTTGCCTGGACTAGCGGGTTCGAATGAGCAGTTCTTC. Its protein is CASNLPGLAGSNEQFF. This rearrangement joins TRBV5-4 to TRBJ2-1; 11 nucleotides match TRBD2. Per germline, CDR1 SGHNT and CDR2 YYREEE (reference sequence). CDR3 length equals 16 residues.